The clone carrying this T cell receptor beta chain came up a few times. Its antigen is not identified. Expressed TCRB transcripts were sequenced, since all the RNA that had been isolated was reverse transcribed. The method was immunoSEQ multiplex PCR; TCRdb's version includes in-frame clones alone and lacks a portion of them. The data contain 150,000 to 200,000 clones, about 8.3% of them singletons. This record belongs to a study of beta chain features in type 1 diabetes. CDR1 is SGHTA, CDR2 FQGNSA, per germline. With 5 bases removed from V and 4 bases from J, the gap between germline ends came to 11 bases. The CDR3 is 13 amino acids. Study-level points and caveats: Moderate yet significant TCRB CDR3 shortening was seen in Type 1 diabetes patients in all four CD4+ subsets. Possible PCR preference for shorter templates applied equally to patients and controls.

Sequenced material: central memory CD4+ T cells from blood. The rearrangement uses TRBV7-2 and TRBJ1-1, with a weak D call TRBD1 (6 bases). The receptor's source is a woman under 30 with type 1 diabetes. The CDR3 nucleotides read TGTGCCAGCAGCGAACGAGGGGGCACTGAAGCTTTCTTT. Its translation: CASSERGGTEAFF.